Listed below are T cell receptor beta chains from one sample, sequenced in a study of T cell responses to AZD1222 COVID-19 vaccine. The assay was immunoSEQ multiplex PCR, and TCRdb's table has in-frame clones only and misses some. This sample yields approximately 180,000 clones, of which about 90% are seen a single time; 4% to 4.5% belongs to the top ten. Source: peripheral blood, taken 28 days after the second dose of the MenACWY control vaccine. The receptors were gathered from an adult who received the MenACWY meningococcal vaccine as a control. Each CDR3 is given with its conserved first and last residue. D genes are given only for firm matches. Only some rows state a clone size, as once, few, many or a class for expanded clones.

abundance	d_gene	v_gene	j_gene	CDR3aa	CDR3nt
-	-	TRBV6-2/TRBV6-3	TRBJ2-6	CASSNRHSGANVLTF	TGTGCCAGCAGTAACCGACACTCTGGGGCCAACGTCCTGACTTTC
-	-	TRBV19	TRBJ1-2	CATWGNGYTF	TGTGCCACCTGGGGGAATGGCTACACCTTC
-	-	TRBV7-9	TRBJ2-7	CASRDLSYEQYF	TGTGCCAGCAGGGACCTATCCTACGAGCAGTACTTC
once	TRBD2	TRBV28	TRBJ2-2	CASRTASSGRGTGELFF	TGTGCCAGCAGGACTGCTTCTAGCGGCCGGGGCACCGGGGAGCTGTTTTTT
-	-	TRBV27	TRBJ1-5	CASSPPQNLNQPQHF	TGTGCCAGCAGTCCACCGCAGAACCTCAATCAGCCCCAGCATTTT
once	-	TRBV28	TRBJ1-1	CASSSRVPEAFF	TGTGCCAGCAGTTCCAGGGTTCCTGAAGCTTTCTTT
-	-	TRBV9	TRBJ2-5	CASSVGSRNQETQYF	TGTGCCAGCAGCGTAGGGTCTCGGAACCAAGAGACCCAGTACTTC
-	-	TRBV7-2	TRBJ1-1	CASSLGGDTEAFF	TGTGCCAGCAGCTTAGGTGGGGACACTGAAGCTTTCTTT
-	-	TRBV4-1	TRBJ1-6	CASSQFLQGRSYNSPLHF	TGCGCCAGCAGCCAATTCCTACAGGGTAGATCCTATAATTCACCCCTCCACTTT
-	-	TRBV7-9	TRBJ2-7	CATTETQVEQYF	TGTGCCACCACCGAGACTCAGGTCGAGCAGTACTTC
once	-	TRBV5-4	TRBJ2-7	CASSLVSATTYEQYF	TGTGCCAGCAGCTTGGTTTCAGCAACGACCTACGAGCAGTACTTC
-	TRBD1	TRBV24-1	TRBJ1-2	CATSDSPGQGYGYTF	TGTGCCACCAGTGATTCACCGGGACAGGGTTATGGCTACACCTTC
-	TRBD1	TRBV6-4	TRBJ1-1	CASSGTDEGTEAFF	TGTGCCAGCAGCGGGACAGACGAAGGTACTGAAGCTTTCTTT
-	-	TRBV19	TRBJ1-2	CASSIVGQGAADYGYTF	TGTGCCAGTAGTATAGTAGGGCAGGGCGCGGCGGACTATGGCTACACCTTC
-	-	TRBV27	TRBJ2-4	CASSSSGLIAKNIQYF	TGTGCCAGCAGTTCATCCGGTTTAATAGCCAAAAACATTCAGTACTTC
-	-	TRBV29-1	TRBJ1-5	CSVELAGDQPQHF	TGCAGCGTTGAATTGGCAGGGGATCAGCCCCAGCATTTT
-	-	TRBV4-2	TRBJ2-6	CASSQAGTDVVLTF	TGTGCCAGCAGCCAAGCGGGGACCGACGTCGTCCTGACTTTC
-	-	TRBV30	TRBJ2-7	CAWSPGPSGEQYF	TGTGCCTGGAGTCCTGGTCCATCAGGCGAGCAGTACTTC
-	TRBD1	TRBV29-1	TRBJ1-1	CSVEDRDREPGSTEAFF	TGCAGCGTTGAAGATCGGGACAGGGAGCCGGGGAGCACTGAAGCTTTCTTT
-	TRBD2	TRBV15	TRBJ2-7	CATSRPLAGAIWDEQYF	TGTGCCACCAGCAGACCACTAGCGGGAGCCATATGGGACGAGCAGTACTTC
-	-	TRBV19	TRBJ1-2	CASTPRSYGYTF	TGTGCCAGTACTCCGAGATCTTATGGCTACACCTTC
-	-	TRBV12-3/TRBV12-4	TRBJ2-4	CASRGSAKNIQYF	TGTGCCAGCAGGGGATCCGCCAAAAACATTCAGTACTTC
-	-	TRBV12-3/TRBV12-4	TRBJ1-6	CASSLENNSPLHF	TGTGCCAGCAGTTTGGAGAATAATTCACCCCTCCACTTT
-	-	TRBV28	TRBJ1-1	CASSLGRMNTEAFF	TGTGCCAGCAGTTTAGGGCGGATGAACACTGAAGCTTTCTTT
-	-	TRBV29-1	TRBJ1-1	CSVESLERGHTEAFF	TGCAGCGTTGAATCGTTGGAGAGGGGTCATACTGAAGCTTTCTTT
-	-	TRBV15	TRBJ2-5	CATSSKGNRGTQYF	TGTGCCACCAGCAGCAAGGGGAATCGCGGGACCCAGTACTTC
-	-	TRBV11-2	TRBJ1-5	CASSPVEDQPQHF	TGTGCCAGCAGCCCCGTCGAGGATCAGCCCCAGCATTTT
-	TRBD2	TRBV27	TRBJ2-7	CASSAPAAGVYEQYF	TGTGCCAGCAGTGCGCCGGCAGCGGGAGTGTACGAGCAGTACTTC
-	-	TRBV6-2/TRBV6-3	TRBJ1-6	CASSYSGREHNSPLHF	TGTGCCAGCAGTTACTCGGGCAGGGAGCATAATTCACCCCTCCACTTT
-	-	TRBV6-5	TRBJ1-1	CASSQLDTEAFF	TGTGCCAGCAGTCAACTGGACACTGAAGCTTTCTTT
-	-	TRBV9	TRBJ1-1	CASSVSTATEAFF	TGTGCCAGCAGCGTGTCGACAGCCACTGAAGCTTTCTTT
once	TRBD2	TRBV4-3	TRBJ2-7	CASSQDLAGDTYEQYF	TGCGCCAGCAGCCAAGACCTAGCGGGAGATACCTACGAGCAGTACTTC
-	-	TRBV28	TRBJ2-1	CASSLSYTPSTEQFF	TGTGCCAGCAGTTTATCGTACACCCCCAGCACTGAGCAGTTCTTC
few	-	TRBV7-2	TRBJ1-4	CASSLAWQGGEKLFF	TGTGCCAGCAGCTTAGCGTGGCAGGGAGGAGAAAAACTGTTTTTT
-	-	TRBV10-3	TRBJ1-1	CAISDPFRAMNTEAFF	TGTGCCATCAGTGACCCGTTTAGGGCGATGAACACTGAAGCTTTCTTT
-	-	TRBV20-1	TRBJ1-2	CSARGDEGYTF	TGCAGTGCTCGAGGGGACGAAGGCTACACCTTC
-	-	TRBV6-6	TRBJ1-2	CASSYSREFGYTF	TGTGCCAGCAGTTACTCGAGGGAGTTTGGCTACACCTTC
-	-	TRBV18	TRBJ1-1	CASSPSRAPGVTEAFF	TGTGCCAGCTCACCCTCGCGCGCCCCTGGAGTCACTGAAGCTTTCTTT
-	TRBD2	TRBV4-3	TRBJ2-1	CASSQGPPLAVNEQFF	TGCGCCAGCAGCCAAGGTCCCCCACTAGCGGTCAATGAGCAGTTCTTC
-	TRBD1	TRBV5-4	TRBJ1-4	CASSLVAGGREKLFF	TGTGCCAGCAGCTTGGTTGCAGGGGGCAGGGAAAAACTGTTTTTT
-	-	TRBV15	TRBJ2-3	CATSRDSGSRTDTQYF	TGTGCCACCAGCAGAGATAGTGGGAGCCGCACAGATACGCAGTATTTT
-	-	TRBV10-2	TRBJ1-1	CASSGWPEAFF	TGCGCCAGCAGTGGATGGCCTGAAGCTTTCTTT
-	-	TRBV24-1	TRBJ2-1	CATSRKGSYNEQFF	TGTGCCACCAGCAGGAAAGGCTCCTACAATGAGCAGTTCTTC
-	-	TRBV2	TRBJ2-7	CASSVTYEQYF	TGTGCCAGCAGTGTAACCTACGAGCAGTACTTC
-	-	TRBV9	TRBJ1-1	CASSVAGDGGTEAFF	TGTGCCAGCAGCGTAGCAGGGGATGGCGGCACTGAAGCTTTCTTT
-	TRBD1	TRBV28	TRBJ1-2	CASSNGDRHYGYTF	TGTGCCAGCAGTAATGGGGACAGACACTATGGCTACACCTTC
-	TRBD1	TRBV6-5	TRBJ1-5	CASSSGQGTYF	TGTGCCAGCAGTTCGGGACAGGGAACGTATTTT